This T cell receptor (beta chain) originates from a study of molecular identifiers for immune sequencing clone quantification. General study findings and limits: The study found clones above 20 RNA copies held over 97% of effector molecules and under 1% in naive cells. Identical TCR molecules that share a barcode could lead to an underestimation of highly expanded clone sizes.

For naive CD8 T cells, sorting used the CD8+CD4-CCR7+CD45RA+ phenotype. Notes on this clonotype: What it recognizes is unknown. Being one base from a much bigger clone, this may be a read error.

Methods described previously were used for bulk TCR libraries, and listed TCR primers were applied. MiXCR was run by TCRdb on the PCR reads, yielding one entry per CDR3 protein. In the table there are about half a million distinct CDR3 sequences, about 25% of which are singletons. Germline values: CDR1 MNHEY, CDR2 SVGAGI. This CDR3 spans 15 amino acids. This clonotype originated in a human donor in good health. Some libraries in this study had Jurkat cell RNA spiked in. The chain uses TRBV6-5 and TRBJ2-3, with D perhaps matching TRBD1 or TRBD2 (8 bases each). Sequences were obtained from naive CD8+ T cells from blood, with Jurkat cell RNA spiked in. This sample's subset: FACS-sorted CD8+CD4-CCR7+CD45RA+ naive T cells. This chain's CDR3 is CASRFTSGGTGTQYF. The DNA of the CDR3 is TGTGCCAGCAGATTCACTAGCGGAGGGACAGGTACGCAGTATTTT.